Presented here are 20 T cell receptor beta chains from one specimen sequenced in a study of vaccination and CD4 T cells after COVID-19. The treatment was: approximately nine-day PBMC culture with coronavirus spike peptide pools or control peptides (ViraFEST assay). An unexposed donor provided the CD4+ T cells, which were collected before the COVID-19 pandemic (2011-2018). The Oncomine TCR Beta short-read assay was applied to DNA of cultured CD4+ T cells. Using the QIAamp micro DNA kit, genomic DNA was extracted from the CD4+ T cells that had been cultured. TCRdb redid the calling of the PCR reads with MiXCR, one entry per CDR3 protein. The table includes some 10,000 distinct CDR3 sequences, approximately 32% detected once. These receptors' antigens are unknown. The source material was CD4+ T cells from blood, cultured in vitro. These receptors were taken from a human donor in good health.

CDR3 in DNA: TGTGCCAGCAGTGGCGGGACCCTAGCTGAGCGGGACGCAGATACGCAGTATTTT. This sequence encodes CASSGGTLAERDADTQYF. The gene calls are TRBV7-2 and TRBJ2-3; 7 nucleotides match TRBD2. Per germline, CDR1 SGHTA and CDR2 FQGNSA. The CDR3 runs to 18 residues. V lost 6 bases and J lost 4; bases outside the gene matches: 19.

In its sample, this clonotype ranks as medium-sized. This sequence joins TRBV6-2 or TRBV6-3 and TRBJ1-2, with TRBD1 matching 8 bases. The CDR3 totals 15 residues. Trimming at V came to 6 bases and at J to 2 bases, leaving 8 bases not matched to a gene. The V gene's germline CDR1 is MNHEY and CDR2 SVGEGT. CDR3 bases: TGTGCCAGCAGGAGGCAGACAGGGGCCAACTATGGCTACACCTTC. It yields the protein CASRRQTGANYGYTF.

There are a few counts of this clonotype. The chain is built from TRBV10-3 and TRBJ1-2, with 7 nucleotides matching TRBD1. Germline trimming cut 6 bases from V and 6 bases from J; bases unmatched to any gene: 7. The CDR3 covers 13 residues. Germline V CDR1 and CDR2: ENHRY, SYGVKD. The CDR3 sequence: CAIRADRRDGYTF. The CDR3 region has the DNA TGTGCCATCAGGGCGGACAGGCGAGATGGCTACACCTTC.

This clonotype was seen more than once but under ten times. The chain employs TRBV20-1 and TRBJ2-3; no reliable D call. The CDR3 spans 14 residues. CDR1 and CDR2 (germline): DFQATT, SNEGSKA (reference sequence). The V and J ends lost 1 base and 4 bases respectively, with 12 bases between them. CDR3 sequence: CSARAPRPPDTQYF. The CDR3 DNA sequence: TGCAGTGCTAGAGCCCCCCGTCCCCCAGATACGCAGTATTTT.

This clonotype was counted a single time. V usage is TRBV7-2 and J usage is TRBJ2-7; the match to TRBD2 covers 12 bases. Germline V gene data show CDR1 as SGHTA and CDR2 as FQGNSA. J lost 1 base, V lost 3 bases, and 13 bases had no gene match. The CDR3 contains 19 residues. CDR3 loop: CASSLQASGLAGLSYEQYF. The DNA of the CDR3 is TGTGCCAGCAGCTTGCAAGCCTCCGGACTAGCGGGGTTATCCTACGAGCAGTACTTC.

This clonotype was picked up a small number of times. The chain combines TRBV20-1 with TRBJ2-2, with 8 positions matching TRBD2. V gave up 3 bases and J gave up 6 bases; unmatched junction bases: 3. Germline CDR1 is DFQATT and CDR2 is SNEGSKA (reference sequence). The CDR3 spans 13 residues. The CDR3 here is CSASGRAAGELFF. In DNA form, the CDR3 reads TGCAGTGCTAGCGGGAGGGCCGCCGGGGAGCTGTTTTTT.

The V and J genes are TRBV20-1 and TRBJ2-7; D gene unclear. Per germline, CDR1 DFQATT and CDR2 SNEGSKA (reference sequence). Trimming took 3 bases from V and 3 from J, leaving 6 bases between them. The CDR3 totals 11 residues. CDR3 DNA: TGCAGTGCTAGCTGGGTCTACGAGCAGTACTTC. Translating gives CSASWVYEQYF.

The table lists this clonotype with a few counts. V usage is TRBV15 and J usage is TRBJ1-1, with D possibly TRBD1 on 5 matching bases. This CDR3 comprises 16 residues. Germline loops: CDR1 LNHNV, CDR2 YYDKDF (reference sequence). Trimming stripped 0 bases from V and 1 base from J, with 12 bases between. Here the CDR3 reads CATSRDTATANTEAFF. In nucleotides, the CDR3 is TGTGCCACCAGCAGAGATACCGCGACAGCGAACACTGAAGCTTTCTTT.

The chain combines TRBV2 with TRBJ2-7; D is uncertain. Germline values: CDR1 SNHLY, CDR2 FYNNEI. This CDR3 has 11 amino acids. V was cut by 6 bases and J by 4 bases, with 7 bases left in between. The CDR3 reads CASSVRYEQYF. CDR3 nucleotide sequence: TGTGCCAGCAGCGTCAGGTACGAGCAGTACTTC.

This clonotype has just a few counts. This chain links TRBV20-1 with TRBJ2-3; the match to TRBD2 covers 7 bases. J was trimmed by 6 bases and V by 5 bases; bases with no gene match: 11. The CDR3 has 14 residues. Germline CDR1 and CDR2: DFQATT and SNEGSKA (reference sequence). CDR3 protein: CSARRLAQSDTQYF. DNA of the CDR3: TGCAGTGCTCGAAGACTAGCCCAGTCTGATACGCAGTATTTT.

The CDR3 DNA reads as TGTGCCAGTAGTATTAGCGGGAGCTCCTACAATGAGCAGTTCTTC. Protein product: CASSISGSSYNEQFF. The V call is TRBV19, the J call TRBJ2-1, with TRBD2 matching over 9 bases. V shed 3 bases, J shed 0 bases, and the junction held 0 bases outside the gene matches. CDR3 length equals 15 residues. Per the germline V gene, CDR1 is LNHDA and CDR2 is SQIVND (reference sequence).

The V and J genes are TRBV7-2 and TRBJ2-2; 8 nucleotides match TRBD1. CDR3 length: 15 residues. V lost 4 bases to trimming and J lost 7 bases; unmatched junction nucleotides: 8. The germline V gene encodes CDR1 SGHTA and CDR2 FQGNSA. CDR3 protein: CASSSGSGGFGELFF. The CDR3 DNA sequence: TGTGCCAGCAGCTCAGGTTCAGGGGGCTTCGGGGAGCTGTTTTTT.

In its sample, this clonotype was seen a few times. The chain links TRBV6-2 or TRBV6-3 to TRBJ2-7, with TRBD2 matching over 12 bases. From germline, CDR1 is MNHEY and CDR2 SVGEGT. CDR3 length: 18 amino acids. V lost 0 bases, J lost 7 bases, and 13 bases stayed unmatched. CDR3 loop: CASSYSSSGRARFREQYF. In nucleotides, the CDR3 is TGTGCCAGCAGTTACTCTTCTAGCGGGAGGGCCCGGTTTCGGGAGCAGTACTTC.

This clonotype has a handful of counts. The gene calls are TRBV19 and TRBJ1-5, with D uncertain. Germline CDR1 LNHDA, CDR2 SQIVND (reference sequence). Between the trimmed V and J ends, which lost 8 bases and 3 bases, there was a span of 11 bases. CDR3 size: 13 residues. The CDR3 protein is CASSDRNNQPQHF. The DNA for the CDR3 is TGTGCCAGTTCCGACCGTAACAATCAGCCCCAGCATTTT.

This sequence joins TRBV28 and TRBJ2-2, with 7 bases aligning to TRBD1. The junction had 8 bases not matched to a gene; V was cut back by 1 base and J by 6 bases. The CDR3 covers 16 residues. Germline V gene data show CDR1 as MDHEN and CDR2 as SYDVKM. CDR3 sequence: CASSLLPGGKAGELFF. The CDR3 coding sequence is TGTGCCAGCAGTTTATTGCCAGGGGGTAAAGCCGGGGAGCTGTTTTTT.

The V gene is TRBV19, the J gene TRBJ1-6; D unclear. The V end was cut by 8 bases, the J end by 0 bases, with 17 bases between. This CDR3 has 17 residues. Germline V CDR1 and CDR2: LNHDA, SQIVND (reference sequence). The DNA for the CDR3 is TGTGCCAGTCGACCCTTCACGGGGAGCTCCTATAATTCACCCCTCCACTTT. This codes for CASRPFTGSSYNSPLHF.

This clonotype was recorded a few times. This chain uses TRBV20-1 with TRBJ2-7; D may match TRBD1 or TRBD2 (6 bases each). This CDR3 is built from 15 residues. Germline CDR1 reads DFQATT; CDR2 reads SNEGSKA (reference sequence). Trimming shortened V by 3 bases and J by 1 base, and 16 bases separated the two germline ends. The CDR3 sequence is CSARPRGGRSYEQYF. As DNA, the CDR3 is TGCAGTGCTAGGCCCCGAGGGGGGAGGTCCTACGAGCAGTACTTC.

The chain employs TRBV5-4 and TRBJ1-6; perhaps TRBD1 as D (6 bases). The V and J ends lost 4 bases and 6 bases respectively, with 11 bases between them. The CDR3 has 14 residues. Germline loops: CDR1 SGHNT, CDR2 YYREEE (reference sequence). CDR3 in DNA: TGTGCCAGCAGCAATGGACAGATTAATTCACCCCTCCACTTT. It encodes CASSNGQINSPLHF.

The V gene is TRBV28, the J gene TRBJ2-7; 7 bases align to TRBD1. Germline CDR1 reads MDHEN; CDR2 reads SYDVKM. This CDR3 is 14 amino acids long. Trimming cost V 5 bases and J 1 base; bases outside gene matches: 5. The CDR3 here is CASSRNRGSYEQYF. In DNA, the CDR3 is TGTGCCAGCAGTCGCAACAGGGGTTCCTACGAGCAGTACTTC.

The chain uses TRBV4-2 and TRBJ2-5, with 11 bases fitting TRBD2. V lost 4 bases, J lost 2 bases, and 3 bases stayed unmatched. This CDR3 has 15 amino acids. Per the germline V gene, CDR1 is LGHNA and CDR2 is YNFKEQ. The CDR3 protein is CASSPGLAEQETQYF. In DNA form, the CDR3 reads TGTGCCAGCAGCCCGGGACTAGCGGAACAAGAGACCCAGTACTTC.